This T cell receptor beta chain was recovered during a study of blood T cell repertoires in COVID-19. Profiled with immunoSEQ multiplex PCR; TCRdb holds only in-frame clones, not every one. Of roughly 260,000 clones listed, about 90% are singletons. V was clipped by 0 bases and J by 6 bases, with 9 bases between them. Germline V gene data show CDR1 as MNHEY and CDR2 as SVGAGI. The CDR3 is 14 amino acids. The V gene is TRBV6-5, the J gene TRBJ2-1; no firm D call. Material: peripheral blood. The TCR comes from a woman aged 50 to 65 with acute or convalescent COVID-19. The CDR3 DNA is TGTGCCAGCAGTTACTCGGCTGCTCGCAATGAGCAGTTCTTC. This codes for CASSYSAARNEQFF.